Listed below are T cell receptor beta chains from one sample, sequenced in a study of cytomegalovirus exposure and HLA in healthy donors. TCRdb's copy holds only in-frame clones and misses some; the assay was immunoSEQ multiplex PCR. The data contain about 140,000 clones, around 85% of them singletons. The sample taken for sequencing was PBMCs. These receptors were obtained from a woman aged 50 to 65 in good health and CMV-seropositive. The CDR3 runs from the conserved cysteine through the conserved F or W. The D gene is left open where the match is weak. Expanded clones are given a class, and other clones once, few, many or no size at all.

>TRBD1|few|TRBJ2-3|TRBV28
CASSSSLRQGTQYF
TGTGCCAGCAGTTCCTCACTACGACAGGGTACGCAGTATTTT
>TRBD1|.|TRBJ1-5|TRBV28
CASSTPGQGGQPQHF
TGTGCCAGCAGTACACCGGGACAGGGAGGTCAGCCCCAGCATTTT
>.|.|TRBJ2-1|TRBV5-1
CASSGGAGDEQFF
TGCGCCAGCAGCGGGGGGGCAGGGGATGAGCAGTTCTTC
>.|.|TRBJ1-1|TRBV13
CASSSLGPEAFF
TGTGCCAGCAGCTCCTTGGGGCCTGAAGCTTTCTTT
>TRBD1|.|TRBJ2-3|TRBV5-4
CASSSGQGAGTQYF
TGTGCCAGCAGCTCGGGACAGGGGGCTGGTACGCAGTATTTT
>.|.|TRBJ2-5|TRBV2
CASSPVGSPETQYF
TGTGCCAGTTCTCCTGTGGGGAGCCCAGAGACCCAGTACTTC
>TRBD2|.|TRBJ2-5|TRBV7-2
CASSLRRGGGETQYF
TGTGCCAGCAGCCTAAGGCGGGGGGGCGGAGAGACCCAGTACTTC
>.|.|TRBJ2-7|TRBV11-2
CASSSAWEQYF
TGTGCCAGCAGCTCCGCGTGGGAGCAGTACTTC
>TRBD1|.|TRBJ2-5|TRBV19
CASSTTGQETQYF
TGTGCCAGTAGTACGACAGGGCAAGAGACCCAGTACTTC
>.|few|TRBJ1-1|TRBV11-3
CASSLESGTEAFF
TGTGCCAGCAGCTTAGAATCGGGCACTGAAGCTTTCTTT
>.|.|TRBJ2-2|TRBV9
CASSVEGASNTGELFF
TGTGCCAGCAGCGTAGAAGGGGCCTCGAACACCGGGGAGCTGTTTTTT
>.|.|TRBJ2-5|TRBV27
CASSPFAQETQYF
TGTGCCAGCAGCCCTTTTGCGCAAGAGACCCAGTACTTC
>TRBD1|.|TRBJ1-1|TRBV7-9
CASSPTGEITFF
TGTGCCAGCAGCCCGACAGGGGAAATAACTTTCTTT
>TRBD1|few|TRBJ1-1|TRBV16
CASSRDRVNTEAFF
TGTGCCAGCAGTCGAGACAGGGTGAACACTGAAGCTTTCTTT
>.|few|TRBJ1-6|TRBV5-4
CASSPSPGNSPLHF
TGTGCCAGCAGCCCGTCCCCGGGTAATTCACCCCTCCACTTT
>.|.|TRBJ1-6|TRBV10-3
CAIRDYGNSPLHF
TGTGCCATCAGGGACTACGGTAATTCACCCCTCCACTTT
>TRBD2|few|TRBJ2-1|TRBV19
CASEKRGARRDEQFF
TGTGCCAGTGAAAAGCGGGGGGCTCGGAGGGATGAGCAGTTCTTC
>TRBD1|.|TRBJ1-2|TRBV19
CASSNTGGNYGYTF
TGTGCCAGTAGTAATACAGGGGGTAACTATGGCTACACCTTC
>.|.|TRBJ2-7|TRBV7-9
CASSSRRGQSYEQYF
TGTGCCAGCAGCTCCCGGAGGGGACAGAGCTACGAGCAGTACTTC
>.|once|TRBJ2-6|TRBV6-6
CASSYPAGSGANVLTF
TGTGCCAGCAGTTACCCCGCAGGGTCTGGGGCCAACGTCCTGACTTTC
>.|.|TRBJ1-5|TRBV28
CASRSLVVLQPQHF
TGTGCCAGCAGGTCACTGGTAGTTCTACAGCCCCAGCATTTT
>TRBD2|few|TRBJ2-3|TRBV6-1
CASSEVGGGAEDTQYF
TGTGCCAGCAGTGAAGTGGGCGGGGGGGCGGAGGATACGCAGTATTTT
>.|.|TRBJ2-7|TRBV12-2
CASRPGTSGVESSYEQYF
TGTGCAAGTCGCCCGGGGACTAGCGGGGTCGAGAGCTCCTACGAGCAGTACTTC
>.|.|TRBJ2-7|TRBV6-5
CASSYRGPHYEQYF
TGTGCCAGCAGTTACAGGGGCCCCCACTACGAGCAGTACTTC
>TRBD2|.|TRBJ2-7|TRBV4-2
CASSQRSDGGYYEQYF
TGTGCCAGCAGCCAGCGAAGTGACGGGGGGTACTACGAGCAGTACTTC
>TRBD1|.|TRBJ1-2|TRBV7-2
CASRLQGVTIGYTF
TGTGCCAGCAGGTTACAGGGGGTAACTATCGGCTACACCTTC
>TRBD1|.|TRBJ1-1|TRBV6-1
CASNKDREVVTEAFF
TGTGCCAGCAACAAAGACAGGGAGGTGGTCACTGAAGCTTTCTTT
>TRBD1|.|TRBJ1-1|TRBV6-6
CASTSRTQGLFEAFF
TGTGCCAGCACCTCCCGCACACAGGGGTTATTTGAAGCTTTCTTT
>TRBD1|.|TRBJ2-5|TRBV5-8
CASSSLQGNQATQYF
TGTGCCAGCAGCTCACTACAGGGGAACCAAGCGACCCAGTACTTC
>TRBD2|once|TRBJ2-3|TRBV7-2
CASSLWVSGADTQYF
TGTGCCAGCAGCTTATGGGTGAGCGGGGCGGATACGCAGTATTTT
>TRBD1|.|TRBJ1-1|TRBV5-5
CASSLGTGGNTEAFF
TGTGCCAGCAGCCTAGGGACAGGGGGGAACACTGAAGCTTTCTTT
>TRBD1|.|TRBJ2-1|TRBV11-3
CASSPGQGAEQFF
TGTGCCAGCAGCCCGGGACAGGGGGCTGAGCAGTTCTTC
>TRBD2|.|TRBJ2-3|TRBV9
CASSGTSLVGDTQYF
TGTGCCAGCAGCGGGACTAGCCTCGTTGGAGATACGCAGTATTTT
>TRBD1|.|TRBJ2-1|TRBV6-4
CASSEETGGHNEQFF
TGTGCCAGCAGTGAGGAAACAGGGGGACACAATGAGCAGTTCTTC
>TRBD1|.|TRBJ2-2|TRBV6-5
CASKAQGATGELFF
TGTGCCAGCAAGGCACAGGGGGCGACCGGGGAGCTGTTTTTT
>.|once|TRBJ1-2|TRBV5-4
CASSFGGQTPDGYTF
TGTGCCAGCAGCTTCGGGGGGCAGACCCCGGATGGCTACACCTTC
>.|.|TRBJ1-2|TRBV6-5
CASSYRQTSNYGYTF
TGTGCCAGCAGTTACCGTCAAACTTCGAATTATGGCTACACCTTC
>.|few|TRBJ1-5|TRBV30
CAWTGAGEDSNQPQHF
TGTGCCTGGACAGGTGCGGGGGAGGATAGCAATCAGCCCCAGCATTTT
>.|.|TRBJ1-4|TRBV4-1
CASRELPGYEKLFF
TGCGCCAGCAGGGAACTACCGGGTTATGAAAAACTGTTTTTT
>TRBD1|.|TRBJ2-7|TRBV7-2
CASSRRGPGTGSPYEQYF
TGTGCCAGCAGCCGGAGAGGCCCCGGGACAGGGAGTCCCTACGAGCAGTACTTC
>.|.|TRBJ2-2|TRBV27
CASREPGYTGELFF
TGTGCCAGCAGGGAGCCGGGGTACACCGGGGAGCTGTTTTTT
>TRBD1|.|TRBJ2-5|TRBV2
CASSQDRGRETQYF
TGTGCCAGCAGCCAGGACAGGGGTAGAGAGACCCAGTACTTC
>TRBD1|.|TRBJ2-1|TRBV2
CASRRAGGAYNEQFF
TGTGCCAGCAGACGAGCAGGGGGCGCCTACAATGAGCAGTTCTTC
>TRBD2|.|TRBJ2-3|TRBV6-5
CASSVAGGTDTQYF
TGTGCCAGCAGTGTAGCGGGGGGAACAGATACGCAGTATTTT
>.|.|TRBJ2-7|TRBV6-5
CASSFNSYEQYF
TGTGCCAGCAGTTTTAATTCCTACGAGCAGTACTTC
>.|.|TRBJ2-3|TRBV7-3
CASSLLGSGSTDTQYF
TGTGCCAGCAGCTTATTGGGTAGCGGAAGCACAGATACGCAGTATTTT
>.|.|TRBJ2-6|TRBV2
CASSEMGRVVLSGANVLTF
TGTGCCAGCAGTGAAATGGGCAGGGTGGTACTCTCTGGGGCCAACGTCCTGACTTTC
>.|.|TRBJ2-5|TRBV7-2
CASSLADRGQETQYF
TGTGCCAGCAGCTTGGCCGACCGGGGGCAAGAGACCCAGTACTTC
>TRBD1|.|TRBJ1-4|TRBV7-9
CASSSLTGGVANEKLFF
TGTGCCAGCAGCTCTTTGACAGGGGGCGTCGCTAATGAAAAACTGTTTTTT
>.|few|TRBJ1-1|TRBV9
CASSVDSHTEAFF
TGTGCCAGCAGCGTAGACAGTCACACTGAAGCTTTCTTT
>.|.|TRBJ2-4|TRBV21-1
CASSKSERQQYF
TGTGCCAGCAGTAAAAGCGAGAGACAGCAGTACTTC
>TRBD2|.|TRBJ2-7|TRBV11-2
CASSLDYRTSGHSYEQYF
TGTGCCAGCAGCTTAGATTATCGAACTAGCGGACACTCCTACGAGCAGTACTTC
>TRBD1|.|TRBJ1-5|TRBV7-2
CASNIGQGGQPQHF
TGTGCCAGCAACATCGGACAGGGCGGCCAGCCCCAGCATTTT
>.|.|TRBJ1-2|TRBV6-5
CASGPPQGPNYGYTF
TGTGCCAGCGGACCCCCTCAGGGCCCAAACTATGGCTACACCTTC
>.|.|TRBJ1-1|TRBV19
CASSTDRLNTEAFF
TGTGCCAGTAGTACCGACAGACTGAACACTGAAGCTTTCTTT
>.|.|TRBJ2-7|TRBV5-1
CASSLAQGEAYEQYF
TGCGCCAGCAGCTTGGCTCAGGGTGAGGCCTACGAGCAGTACTTC
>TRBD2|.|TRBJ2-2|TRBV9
CASSARTSGGNTGELFF
TGTGCCAGCAGTGCCCGGACTAGCGGGGGAAACACCGGGGAGCTGTTTTTT
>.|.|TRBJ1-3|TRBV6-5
CALRSGNTIYF
TGTGCCCTCCGCTCTGGAAACACCATATATTTT
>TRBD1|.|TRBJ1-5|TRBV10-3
CAISEATGYQPQHF
TGTGCCATCAGTGAAGCGACAGGGTACCAGCCCCAGCATTTT